The T cell receptor (beta chain) under discussion was sequenced for a study of Graves' ophthalmopathy and Graves' hyperthyroidism. General observations from the study: A 13-signature model separated ophthalmopathy from stable hyperthyroidism, reaching 87.88% sensitivity and almost 82% specificity cross-validated. Most thyroid-expanded clonotypes exceeding 0.001 frequency were also found in blood.

In donors with ophthalmopathy, activity was moderate-to-severe, with CAS ≥3, NOSPECS ≥4 and duration under 3 months. Concerning this clonotype: Its matching antigen is unknown.

The germline CDR1 and CDR2 sequences are SGHDN and FVKESK. This CDR3 is built from 16 residues. Trimming at V came to 3 bases and at J to 3 bases, leaving 7 bases not matched to a gene. From RNA, the CDR3 regions of TCR beta chains were amplified and sequenced. An opening RT-PCR round employed HTBI primers and preceded a second-round multiplex PCR. Each CDR3 protein gets one entry after TCRdb re-called the multiplex PCR reads with MiXCR. The data show 740,000 or so distinct CDR3 sequences, roughly 41% seen once. The receptor's source is an adult man with Graves' ophthalmopathy. The sequenced sample consisted of peripheral blood. V usage is TRBV14 and J usage is TRBJ1-3, with TRBD1 matching over 8 bases. CDR3 residues: CASSHPTGDGGNTIYF. CDR3 in DNA: TGTGCCAGCAGCCACCCGACAGGGGATGGTGGAAACACCATATATTTT. The full variable domain, completed using reference TRBV14 and TRBJ1-3, is EAGVTQFPSHSVIEKGQTVTLRCDPISGHDNLYWYRRVMGKEIKFLLHFVKESKQDESGMPNNRFLAERTGGTYSTLKVQPAELEDSGVYFCASSHPTGDGGNTIYFGEGSWLTVV.